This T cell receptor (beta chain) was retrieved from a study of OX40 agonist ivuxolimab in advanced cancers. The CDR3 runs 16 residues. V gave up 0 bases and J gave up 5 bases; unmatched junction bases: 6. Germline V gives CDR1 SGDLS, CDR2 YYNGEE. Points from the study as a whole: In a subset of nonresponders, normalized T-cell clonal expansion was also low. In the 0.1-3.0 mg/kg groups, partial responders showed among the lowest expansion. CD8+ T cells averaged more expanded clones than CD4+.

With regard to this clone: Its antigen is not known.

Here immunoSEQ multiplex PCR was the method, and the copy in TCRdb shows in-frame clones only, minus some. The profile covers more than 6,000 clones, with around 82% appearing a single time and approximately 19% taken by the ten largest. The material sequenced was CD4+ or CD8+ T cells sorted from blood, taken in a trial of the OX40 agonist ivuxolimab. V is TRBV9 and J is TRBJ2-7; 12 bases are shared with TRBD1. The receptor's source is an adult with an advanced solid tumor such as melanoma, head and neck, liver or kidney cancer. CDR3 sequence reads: CASSVAGTGGLDEQYF. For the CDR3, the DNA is TGTGCCAGCAGCGTAGCGGGGACAGGGGGCTTGGACGAGCAGTACTTC.